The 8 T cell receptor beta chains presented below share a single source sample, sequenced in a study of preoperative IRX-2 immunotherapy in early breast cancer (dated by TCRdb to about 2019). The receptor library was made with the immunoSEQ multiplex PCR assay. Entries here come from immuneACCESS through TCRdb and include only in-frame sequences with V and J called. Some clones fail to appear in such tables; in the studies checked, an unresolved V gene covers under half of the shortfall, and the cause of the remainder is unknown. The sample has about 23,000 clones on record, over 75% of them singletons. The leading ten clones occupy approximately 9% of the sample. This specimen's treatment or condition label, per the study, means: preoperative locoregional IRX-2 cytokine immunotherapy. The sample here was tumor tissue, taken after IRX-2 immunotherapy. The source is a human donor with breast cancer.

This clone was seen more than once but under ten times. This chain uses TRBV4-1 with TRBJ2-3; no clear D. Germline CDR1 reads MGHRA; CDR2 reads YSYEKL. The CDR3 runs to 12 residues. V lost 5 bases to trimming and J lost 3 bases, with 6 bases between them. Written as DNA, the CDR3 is TGCGCCAGCAGCGGACGGACAGATACGCAGTATTTT. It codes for CASSGRTDTQYF.

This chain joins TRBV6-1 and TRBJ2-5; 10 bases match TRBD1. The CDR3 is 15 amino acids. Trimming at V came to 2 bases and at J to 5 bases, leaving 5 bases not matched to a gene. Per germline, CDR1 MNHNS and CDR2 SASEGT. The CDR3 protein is CASSEMTGGMETQYF. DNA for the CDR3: TGTGCCAGCAGTGAAATGACAGGGGGCATGGAGACCCAGTACTTC.

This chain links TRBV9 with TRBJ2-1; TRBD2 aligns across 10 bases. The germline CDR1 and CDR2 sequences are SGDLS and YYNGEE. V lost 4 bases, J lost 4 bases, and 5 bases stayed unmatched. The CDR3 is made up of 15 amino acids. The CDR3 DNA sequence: TGTGCCAGCAGCTCTTCGGGACTAGCGTACAATGAGCAGTTCTTC. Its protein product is CASSSSGLAYNEQFF. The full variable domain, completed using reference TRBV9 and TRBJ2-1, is DSGVTQTPKHLITATGQRVTLRCSPRSGDLSVYWYQQSLDQGLQFLIQYYNGEERAKGNILERFSAQQFPDLHSELNLSSLELGDSALYFCASSSSGLAYNEQFFGPGTRLTVL.

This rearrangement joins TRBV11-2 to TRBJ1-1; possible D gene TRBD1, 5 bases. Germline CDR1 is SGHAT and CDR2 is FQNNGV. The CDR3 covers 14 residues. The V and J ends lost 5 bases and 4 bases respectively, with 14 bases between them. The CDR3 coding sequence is TGTGCCAGCAGCGGCAGGGTCAGTTTCACTGAAGCTTTCTTT. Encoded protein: CASSGRVSFTEAFF.

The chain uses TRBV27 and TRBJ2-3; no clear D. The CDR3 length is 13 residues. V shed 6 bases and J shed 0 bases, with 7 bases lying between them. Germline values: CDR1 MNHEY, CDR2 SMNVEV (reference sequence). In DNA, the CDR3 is TGTGCCAGCAGACCCACTAGCACAGATACGCAGTATTTT. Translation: CASRPTSTDTQYF.

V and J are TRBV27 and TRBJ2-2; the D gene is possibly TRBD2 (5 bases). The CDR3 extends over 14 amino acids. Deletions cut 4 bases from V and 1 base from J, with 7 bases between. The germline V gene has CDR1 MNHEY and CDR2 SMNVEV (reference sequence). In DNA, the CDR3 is TGTGCCAGCAGTTCCGGGGTGAACACCGGGGAGCTGTTTTTT. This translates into CASSSGVNTGELFF.

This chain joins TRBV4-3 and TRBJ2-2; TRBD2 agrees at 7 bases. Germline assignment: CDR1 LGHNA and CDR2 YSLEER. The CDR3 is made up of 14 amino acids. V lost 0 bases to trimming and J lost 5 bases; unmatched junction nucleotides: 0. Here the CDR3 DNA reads TGCGCCAGCAGCCAAGAGGGAGGGACCGGGGAGCTGTTTTTT. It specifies CASSQEGGTGELFF.

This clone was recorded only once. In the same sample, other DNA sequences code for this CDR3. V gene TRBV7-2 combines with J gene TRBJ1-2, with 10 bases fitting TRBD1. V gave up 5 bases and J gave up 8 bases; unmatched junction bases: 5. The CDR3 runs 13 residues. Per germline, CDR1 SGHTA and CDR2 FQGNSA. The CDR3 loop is CASSPDRGRGYTF. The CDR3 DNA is TGTGCCAGCAGCCCGGACAGGGGGAGAGGCTACACCTTC.